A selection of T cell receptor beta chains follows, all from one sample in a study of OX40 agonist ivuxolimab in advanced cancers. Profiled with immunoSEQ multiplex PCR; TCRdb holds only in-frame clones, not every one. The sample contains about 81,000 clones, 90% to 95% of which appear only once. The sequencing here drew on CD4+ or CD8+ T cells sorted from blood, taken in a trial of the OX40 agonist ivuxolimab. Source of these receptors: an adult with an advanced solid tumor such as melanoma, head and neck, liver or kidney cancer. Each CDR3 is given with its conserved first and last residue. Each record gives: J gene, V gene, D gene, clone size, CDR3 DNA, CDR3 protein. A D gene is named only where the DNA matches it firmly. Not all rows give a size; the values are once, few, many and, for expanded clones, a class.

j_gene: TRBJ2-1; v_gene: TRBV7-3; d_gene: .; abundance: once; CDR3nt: TGTGCCAGCAGCTTAGAAGCGTCCCCCTACAATGAGCAGTTCTTC; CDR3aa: CASSLEASPYNEQFF
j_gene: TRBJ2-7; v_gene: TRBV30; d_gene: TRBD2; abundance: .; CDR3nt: TGTGCCCATGAGCGGGGCCGGATCCACGAGCAGTACTTC; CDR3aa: CAHERGRIHEQYF
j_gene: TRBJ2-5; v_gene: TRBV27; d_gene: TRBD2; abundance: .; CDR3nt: TGTGCCAGCAGACTAGCGAGCGGGGAGACCCAGTACTTC; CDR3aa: CASRLASGETQYF
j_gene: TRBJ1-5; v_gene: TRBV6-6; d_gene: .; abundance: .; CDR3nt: TGTGCCAGCAGTTACGGGGGCAATCAGCCCCAGCATTTT; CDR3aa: CASSYGGNQPQHF
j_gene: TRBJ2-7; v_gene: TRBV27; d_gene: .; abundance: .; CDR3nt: TGTGCCAGCAGTTTATTGCCTAGCGTAACCTACGAGCAGTACTTC; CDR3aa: CASSLLPSVTYEQYF
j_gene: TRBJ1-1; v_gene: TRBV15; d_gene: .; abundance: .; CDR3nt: TGTGCCACCAGCAGAGATGGGGGAGGGGGTGAAGCTTTCTTT; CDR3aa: CATSRDGGGGEAFF
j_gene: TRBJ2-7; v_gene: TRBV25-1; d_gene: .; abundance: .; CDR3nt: TGTGCCAGCGGGTTAGGTCTATCCTACGAGCAGTACTTC; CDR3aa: CASGLGLSYEQYF
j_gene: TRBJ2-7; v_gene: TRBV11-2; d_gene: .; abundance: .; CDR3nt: TGTGCCAGCAGCTTTCCCACCTACGAGCAGTACTTC; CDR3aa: CASSFPTYEQYF
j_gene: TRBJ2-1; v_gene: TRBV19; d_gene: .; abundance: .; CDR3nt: TGTGCCACTTCGACATACTCCTACAATGAGCAGTTCTTC; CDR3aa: CATSTYSYNEQFF
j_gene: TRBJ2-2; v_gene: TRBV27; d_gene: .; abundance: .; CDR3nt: TGTGCCAGCAGTCCAGGGACGGCGAACACCGGGGAGCTGTTTTTT; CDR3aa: CASSPGTANTGELFF
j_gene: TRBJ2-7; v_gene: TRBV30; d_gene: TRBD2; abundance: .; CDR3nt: TGTGCCTGGAGTGCAAGGACTAGAACGAATCCGCGGGAGCAGTACTTC; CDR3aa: CAWSARTRTNPREQYF
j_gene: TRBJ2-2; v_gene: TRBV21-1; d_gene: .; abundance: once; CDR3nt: TGTGCCAGCAGCAAACTACTGCCCCTAGCGGGAGGGTGCGGCGGGGAGCTGTTTTTT; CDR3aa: CASSKLLPLAGGCGGELFF
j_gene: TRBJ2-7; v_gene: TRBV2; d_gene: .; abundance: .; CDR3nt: TGTGCCAGCAGTGATTTCATCCTAGCCTATTCGAACTCCTACGAGCAGTACTTC; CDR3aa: CASSDFILAYSNSYEQYF
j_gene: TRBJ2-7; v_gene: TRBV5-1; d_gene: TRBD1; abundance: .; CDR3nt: TGCGCCAGCAGCTTGGGACAGGGTCGCGAGCAGTACTTC; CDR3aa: CASSLGQGREQYF
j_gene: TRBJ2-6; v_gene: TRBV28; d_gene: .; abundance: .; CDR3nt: TGTGCCAGCTTTGGACCTCCGAGCACTTCAGGGGCCAACGTCCTGACTTTC; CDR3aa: CASFGPPSTSGANVLTF
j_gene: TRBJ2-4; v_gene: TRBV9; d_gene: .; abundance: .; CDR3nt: TGTGCCAGCAGCGGGGGACAAGACCAAAACATTCAGTACTTC; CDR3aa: CASSGGQDQNIQYF
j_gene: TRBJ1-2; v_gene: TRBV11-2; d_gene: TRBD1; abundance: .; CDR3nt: TGTGCCAGCAGCTTAGGGAGGGGGCGCGGCTATGGCTACACCTTC; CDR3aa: CASSLGRGRGYGYTF
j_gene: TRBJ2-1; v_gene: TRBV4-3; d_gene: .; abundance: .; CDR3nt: TGCGCCAGCAGCCGCCAGTACCCCGACTCCTACAATGAGCAGTTCTTC; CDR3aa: CASSRQYPDSYNEQFF
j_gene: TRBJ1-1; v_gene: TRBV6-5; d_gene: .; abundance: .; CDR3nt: TGTGCCAGCAGTTATAGGGGGAACACTGAAGCTTTCTTT; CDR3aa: CASSYRGNTEAFF
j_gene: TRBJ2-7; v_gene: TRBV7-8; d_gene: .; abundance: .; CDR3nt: TGTGCCAGCAGTCTGGACAGTTTCTACGAGCAGTACTTC; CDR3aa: CASSLDSFYEQYF
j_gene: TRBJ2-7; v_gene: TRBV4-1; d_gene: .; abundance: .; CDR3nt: TGCGCCAGCAGCCAAGTCCACGAGGGCTCCTACGAGCAGTACTTC; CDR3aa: CASSQVHEGSYEQYF
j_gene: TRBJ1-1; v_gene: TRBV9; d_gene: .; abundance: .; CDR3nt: TGTGCCAGCAGCGCCGACACAGGAAACGCGTTGGAAGCTTTCTTT; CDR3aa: CASSADTGNALEAFF
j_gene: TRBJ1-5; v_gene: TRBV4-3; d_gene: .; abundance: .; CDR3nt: TGCGCCAGCAGCCAAGATACAGCTAGCAATCAGCCCCAGCATTTT; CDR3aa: CASSQDTASNQPQHF
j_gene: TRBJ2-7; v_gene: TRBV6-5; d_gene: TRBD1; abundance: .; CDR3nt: TGTGCCAGCAGTTACAGAGGGACAGTCTACGAGCAGTACTTC; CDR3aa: CASSYRGTVYEQYF
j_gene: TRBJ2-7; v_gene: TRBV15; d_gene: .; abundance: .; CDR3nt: TGTGCCACCAGCAGACCCGAACAGGGTGACGAGCAGTACTTC; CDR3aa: CATSRPEQGDEQYF
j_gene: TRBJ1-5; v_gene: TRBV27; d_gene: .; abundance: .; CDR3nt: TGTGCCAGCAGTTTGGGGGGCTTGACCTATCAGCCCCAGCATTTT; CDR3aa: CASSLGGLTYQPQHF
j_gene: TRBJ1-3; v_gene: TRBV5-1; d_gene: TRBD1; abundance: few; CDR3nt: TGCGCCAGCAGTTCTAGGGGGGACAGGGCCCGCACCATATATTTT; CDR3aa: CASSSRGDRARTIYF
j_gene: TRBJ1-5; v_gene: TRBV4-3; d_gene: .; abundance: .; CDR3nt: TGCGCCAGCAGCCGGGACGTGGGGGGTCAGCCCCAGCATTTT; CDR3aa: CASSRDVGGQPQHF
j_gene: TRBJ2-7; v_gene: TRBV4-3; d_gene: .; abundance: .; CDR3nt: TGCGCCAGCAGCCAACAGGTGTCCTACGAGCAGTACTTC; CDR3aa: CASSQQVSYEQYF
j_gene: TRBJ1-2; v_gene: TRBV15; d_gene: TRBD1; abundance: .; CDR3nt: TGTGCCACCTCCGACGACAGGGGGCCTAACTATGGCTACACCTTC; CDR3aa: CATSDDRGPNYGYTF
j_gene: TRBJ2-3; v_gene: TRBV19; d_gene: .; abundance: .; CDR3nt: TGTGCCAGTAGTATAGGCGGGGATACGCAGTATTTT; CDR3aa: CASSIGGDTQYF
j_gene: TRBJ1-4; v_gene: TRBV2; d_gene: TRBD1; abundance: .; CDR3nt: TGTGCCAGCAGTGTCGACAGGGAGAGGTTTGATGAAAAACTGTTTTTT; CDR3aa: CASSVDRERFDEKLFF
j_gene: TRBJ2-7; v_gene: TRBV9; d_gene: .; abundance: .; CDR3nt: TGTGCCAGCAGCGTGCAGGGAGGGGGTTTGGAGCAGTACTTC; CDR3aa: CASSVQGGGLEQYF
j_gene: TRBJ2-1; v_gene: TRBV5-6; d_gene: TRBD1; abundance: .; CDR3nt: TGTGCCAGCAGCCCCGGGACAGGGTTCTACAATGAGCAGTTCTTC; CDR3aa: CASSPGTGFYNEQFF
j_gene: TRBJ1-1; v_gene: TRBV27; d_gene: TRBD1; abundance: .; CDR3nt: TGTGCCAGCAGTTTATCTGCCAGGGGGCTCTTTGGCACTGAAGCTTTCTTT; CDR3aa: CASSLSARGLFGTEAFF
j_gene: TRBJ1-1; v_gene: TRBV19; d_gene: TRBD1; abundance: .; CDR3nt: TGTGCCAGTAGAACCGGGACAGGGAACACTGAAGCTTTCTTT; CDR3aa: CASRTGTGNTEAFF
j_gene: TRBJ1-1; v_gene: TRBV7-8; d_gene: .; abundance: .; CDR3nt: TGTGCCAGCAGCTTGAGGGGGGGGCGGAACACTGAAGCTTTCTTT; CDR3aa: CASSLRGGRNTEAFF
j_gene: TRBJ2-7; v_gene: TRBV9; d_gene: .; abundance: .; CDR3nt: TGTGCCAGCAGCGCCGAGTGGACAGATGACGAGCAGTACTTC; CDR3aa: CASSAEWTDDEQYF
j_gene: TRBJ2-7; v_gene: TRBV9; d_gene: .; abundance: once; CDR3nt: TGTGCCAGCAGCGTAGAGGGCTCGTCCTACGAGCAGTACTTC; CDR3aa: CASSVEGSSYEQYF
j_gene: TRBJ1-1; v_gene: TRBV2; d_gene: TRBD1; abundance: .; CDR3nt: TGTGCCAGCAGTTTCGACAGGGGGCCCTCCAGAGAAGCTTTCTTT; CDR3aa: CASSFDRGPSREAFF
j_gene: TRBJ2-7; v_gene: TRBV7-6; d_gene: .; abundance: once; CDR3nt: TGTGCCAGCAGTCTAGGGGGGGACGAGTACTTC; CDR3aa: CASSLGGDEYF
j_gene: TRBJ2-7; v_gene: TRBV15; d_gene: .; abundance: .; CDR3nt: TGTGCCACCAGCAGAGGGCGGTCCTACGAGCAGTACTTC; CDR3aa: CATSRGRSYEQYF
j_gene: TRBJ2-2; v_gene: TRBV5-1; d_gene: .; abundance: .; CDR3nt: TGCGCCAGCAGCTTGGCCCTATCCGGGACACAGGGCGGGGAGCTGTTTTTT; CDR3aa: CASSLALSGTQGGELFF
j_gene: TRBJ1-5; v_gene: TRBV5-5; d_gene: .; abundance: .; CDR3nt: TGTGCCAGCAGCTCCGGAGTTAGCAATCAGCCCCAGCATTTT; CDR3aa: CASSSGVSNQPQHF
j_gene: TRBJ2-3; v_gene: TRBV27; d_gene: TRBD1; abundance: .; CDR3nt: TGTGCCAGCACAGGGGGCGGTACGCAGTATTTT; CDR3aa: CASTGGGTQYF
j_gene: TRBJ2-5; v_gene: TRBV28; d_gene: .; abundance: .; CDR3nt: TGTGCCAGCAGCCGAGGGACTCTAGGAGAGACCCAGTACTTC; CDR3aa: CASSRGTLGETQYF
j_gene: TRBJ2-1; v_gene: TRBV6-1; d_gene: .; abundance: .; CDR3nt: TGTGCCAGCAGTGAGATGGATCCTTACAATGAGCAGTTCTTC; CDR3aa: CASSEMDPYNEQFF
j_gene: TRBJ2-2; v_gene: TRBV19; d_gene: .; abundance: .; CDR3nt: TGTGCCAGTAGTATCGCGGGGTGGGGGAACGCCGGGGAGCTGTTTTTT; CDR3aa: CASSIAGWGNAGELFF
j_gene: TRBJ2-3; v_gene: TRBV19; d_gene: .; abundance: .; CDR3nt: TGTGCCAGGACCCCTCCAGCGCCAAGCACAGATACGCAGTATTTT; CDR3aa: CARTPPAPSTDTQYF
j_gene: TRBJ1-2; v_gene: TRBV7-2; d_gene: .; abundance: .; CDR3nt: TGTGCCAGCAGCTCCGCTAGGGCTCTTCCCCAGGGTGGCTACACCTTC; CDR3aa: CASSSARALPQGGYTF
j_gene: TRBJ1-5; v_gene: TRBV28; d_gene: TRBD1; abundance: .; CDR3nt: TGTGCCAGCAGAATGACAGGGCTTAGTCAGCCCCAGCATTTT; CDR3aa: CASRMTGLSQPQHF
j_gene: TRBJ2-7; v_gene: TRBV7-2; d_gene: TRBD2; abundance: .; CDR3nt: TGTGCCAGCAGCCAGGGACTAGCGGGGGCCGTCTACGAGCAGTACTTC; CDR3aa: CASSQGLAGAVYEQYF
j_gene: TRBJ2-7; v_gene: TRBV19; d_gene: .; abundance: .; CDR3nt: TGTGCCAGTAGTATCGGGATTGGCTACGAGCAGTACTTC; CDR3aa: CASSIGIGYEQYF
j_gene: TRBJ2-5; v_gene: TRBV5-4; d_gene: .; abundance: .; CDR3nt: TGTGCCAGCAGCACCTCTGCCGGGCCCTTCTTTCAAGAGACCCAGTACTTC; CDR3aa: CASSTSAGPFFQETQYF
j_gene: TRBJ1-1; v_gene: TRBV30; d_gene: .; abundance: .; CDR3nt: TGTGCCTGTTCTTGGCCCCCTCATGACGGGAACACTGAAGCTTTCTTT; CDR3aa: CACSWPPHDGNTEAFF
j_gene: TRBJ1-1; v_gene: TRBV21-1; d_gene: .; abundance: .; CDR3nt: TGTGCCAGCAGCAAAGTGGGTCCACAGGGGTCTCCCACTGAAGCTTTCTTT; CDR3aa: CASSKVGPQGSPTEAFF
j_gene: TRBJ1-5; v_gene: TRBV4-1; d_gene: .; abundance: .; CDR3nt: TGCGCCAGCAGCCAAGTACCGGGGGATCAGCCCCAGCATTTT; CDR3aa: CASSQVPGDQPQHF
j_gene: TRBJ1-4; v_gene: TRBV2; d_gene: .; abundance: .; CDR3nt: TGTGCCAGCATATGGAATGAAAAACTGTTTTTT; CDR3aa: CASIWNEKLFF
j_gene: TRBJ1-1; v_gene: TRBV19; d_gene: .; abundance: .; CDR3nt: TGTGCCAGTAGCGGCCATGGAGGCGGTGAAGCTTTCTTT; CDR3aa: CASSGHGGGEAFF
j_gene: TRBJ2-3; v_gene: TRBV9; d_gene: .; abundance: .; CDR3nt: TGTGCCAGCAGCGCGATGAGGGCAGATACGCAGTATTTT; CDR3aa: CASSAMRADTQYF